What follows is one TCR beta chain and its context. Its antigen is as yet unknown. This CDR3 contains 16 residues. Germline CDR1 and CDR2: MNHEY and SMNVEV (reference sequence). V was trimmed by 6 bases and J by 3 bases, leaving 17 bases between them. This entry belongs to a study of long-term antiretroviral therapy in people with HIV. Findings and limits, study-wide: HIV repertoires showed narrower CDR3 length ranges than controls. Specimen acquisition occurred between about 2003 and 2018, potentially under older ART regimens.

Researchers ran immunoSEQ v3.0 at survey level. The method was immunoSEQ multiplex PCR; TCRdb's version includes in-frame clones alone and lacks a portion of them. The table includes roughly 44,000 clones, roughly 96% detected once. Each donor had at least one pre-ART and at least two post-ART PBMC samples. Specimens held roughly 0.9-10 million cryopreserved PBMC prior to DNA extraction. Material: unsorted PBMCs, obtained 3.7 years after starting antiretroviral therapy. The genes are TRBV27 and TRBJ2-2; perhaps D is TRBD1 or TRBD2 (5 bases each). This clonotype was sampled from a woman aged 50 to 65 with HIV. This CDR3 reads CASRTSTGRDTGELFF. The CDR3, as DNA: TGTGCCAGCAGAACCTCGACGGGGCGGGACACCGGGGAGCTGTTTTTT.